This TCR beta chain came from a study of blood T cell repertoires in COVID-19. Study overall: Spain, Italy and the United States supplied samples that represented acute and convalescent COVID-19. Nucleic acid was either cDNA or gDNA, and it came from T cells, B-cell-depleted T cells, or PBMCs.

V dropped 10 bases and J dropped 3; count of bases not matched to a gene: 5. Germline CDR1 reads KGHDR; CDR2 reads SFDVKD. The length of the CDR3 is 13 residues. Source study methods: Amplification from reference gene primers served as the basis for estimated nucleated cell counts. Method: immunoSEQ multiplex PCR; TCRdb's copy keeps in-frame clones and lacks some. That table gives V, J and clone size, and the DNA gave D and trimming. The table has 270,000 or so clones, 84% seen once. Only one count was recorded for this clone. The source of this sequence is a human donor in a cohort sampled during active COVID-19. Specimen: peripheral blood. This rearrangement joins TRBV24-1 to TRBJ2-3; TRBD2 matches at 8 bases. The CDR3 DNA is TGTGCCACTTCGGGGGGGGTGACAGATACGCAGTATTTT. Its protein product is CATSGGVTDTQYF.